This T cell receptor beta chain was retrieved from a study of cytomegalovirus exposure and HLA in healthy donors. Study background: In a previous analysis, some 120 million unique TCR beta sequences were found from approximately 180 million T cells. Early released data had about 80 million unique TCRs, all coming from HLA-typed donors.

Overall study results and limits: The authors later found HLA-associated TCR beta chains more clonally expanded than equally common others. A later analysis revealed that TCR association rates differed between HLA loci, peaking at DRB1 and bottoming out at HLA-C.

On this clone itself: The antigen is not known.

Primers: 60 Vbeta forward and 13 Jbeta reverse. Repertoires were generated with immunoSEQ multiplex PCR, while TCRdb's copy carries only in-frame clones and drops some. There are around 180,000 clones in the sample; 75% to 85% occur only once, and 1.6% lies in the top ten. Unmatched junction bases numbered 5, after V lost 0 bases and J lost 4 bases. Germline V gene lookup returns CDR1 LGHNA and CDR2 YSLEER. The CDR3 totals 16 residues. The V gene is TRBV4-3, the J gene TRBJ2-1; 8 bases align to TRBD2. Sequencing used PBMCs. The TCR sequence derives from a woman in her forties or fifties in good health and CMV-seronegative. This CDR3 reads CASSQDGLAGYNEQFF. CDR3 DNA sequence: TGCGCCAGCAGCCAAGATGGGCTAGCGGGTTACAATGAGCAGTTCTTC.